One sample yielded the 25 T cell receptor beta chains listed below, sequenced in a study of beta chain features in type 1 diabetes. The authors reverse transcribed all of the isolated RNA, so sequencing captured expressed TCRB transcripts. TCRdb keeps only in-frame clones here, not all; method: immunoSEQ multiplex PCR. The data hold about 250,000 clones, with over 12% observed a single time. The sequenced sample was naive CD4+ T cells from blood. These receptor sequences come from a middle-aged woman in good health.

CDR3 sequence: CASSESRGGGTLHF. The CDR3 DNA sequence: TGTGCCAGCAGTGAATCCAGGGGCGGGGGGACCCTCCACTTT. The genes are TRBV25-1 and TRBJ1-6; a possible D gene is TRBD1 (6 bases). Per the germline V gene, CDR1 is MGHDK and CDR2 is SYGVNS. V gave up 1 base and J gave up 14 bases, with 15 bases separating them. This CDR3 region has 14 residues.

This clone was detected many times. The V call is TRBV29-1, the J call TRBJ2-3; D might be TRBD2 (6 bases). The CDR3 runs 11 residues. CDR1 and CDR2 from the germline V gene are SQVTM and ANQGSEA. The CDR3, as DNA: TGCGGAGGGGCTCTCACAGATACGCAGTATTTT. It yields the protein CGGALTDTQYF.

This clone turned up a few times. The J gene is TRBJ2-7, the V gene TRBV7-2; 7 bases line up with TRBD2. In germline, CDR1 is SGHTA, CDR2 FQGNSA. The trim removed 3 bases at V and 2 bases at J, leaving 13 bases unmatched. The CDR3 has 17 amino acids. This chain's CDR3 is CASSLKESAGVPYEQYF. CDR3 DNA sequence: TGTGCCAGCAGCTTGAAGGAATCGGCGGGGGTACCCTACGAGCAGTACTTC.

This clone was seen a handful of times. The rearrangement links TRBV7-9 to TRBJ2-1; TRBD1 is a possible D gene (6 bases). The CDR3 spans 13 residues. Germline CDR1 is SEHNR and CDR2 is FQNEAQ (reference sequence). V was shortened by 5 bases and J by 7 bases, with 12 bases between the two germline ends. DNA for the CDR3: TGTGCCAGCAGCCCTCGGACAGATAATGAGCAGTTCTTC. This codes for CASSPRTDNEQFF.

V usage is TRBV7-8 and J usage is TRBJ2-5; no reliable D call. Germline V gene sequence: CDR1 SGHVS, CDR2 FQNEAQ. Trimming stripped 1 base from V and 3 bases from J, with 18 bases between. This CDR3 is built from 17 residues. This CDR3 reads CASSLVRVLSRKETQYF. The CDR3 nucleotides read TGTGCCAGCAGCTTAGTACGGGTACTTAGCCGGAAAGAGACCCAGTACTTC.

The J gene is TRBJ2-1, the V gene TRBV19; D might be TRBD1 (5 bases). The CDR3 runs to 16 residues. V was clipped by 4 bases and J by 2 bases, with 15 bases between them. Germline assignment: CDR1 LNHDA and CDR2 SQIVND (reference sequence). This chain's CDR3 is CASSTQGTLAYNEQFF. The DNA of the CDR3 is TGTGCCAGTAGTACGCAGGGTACATTGGCCTACAATGAGCAGTTCTTC.

Only a few counts were recorded for this clone. The chain combines TRBV5-6 with TRBJ1-1; the D gene is possibly TRBD1 (5 bases). The CDR3 loop spans 14 amino acids. Germline CDR1 and CDR2: SGHDT and YYEEEE. V gave up 2 bases and J gave up 1 base, with 9 bases separating them. The CDR3: CASSLAGPNTEAFF. CDR3 nucleotides: TGTGCCAGCAGCTTAGCGGGGCCGAACACTGAAGCTTTCTTT.

This chain joins TRBV19 and TRBJ1-1; D gene uncertain. From germline, CDR1 is LNHDA and CDR2 SQIVND (reference sequence). CDR3 length: 15 residues. Trimming stripped 7 bases from V and 4 bases from J, with 19 bases between. The CDR3 nucleotides are TGTGCCAGTAAGGAGGGTTCCGCGGGTGGCACTGAAGCTTTCTTT. Translation gives CASKEGSAGGTEAFF.

This clone has just a few counts. This chain joins TRBV7-8 and TRBJ2-1; 8 bases are shared with TRBD1. This CDR3 region has 14 residues. Germline CDR1 and CDR2: SGHVS and FQNEAQ. V was pared by 5 bases and J by 7 bases, with 7 bases of the junction left unmatched. The CDR3 DNA sequence: TGTGCCAGCAGCACCTACAGGGGGGATAATGAGCAGTTCTTC. Amino acids: CASSTYRGDNEQFF.

V gene TRBV19 combines with J gene TRBJ1-2, with D uncertain. V dropped 3 bases and J dropped 7 bases, with 9 bases sitting between them. In germline, CDR1 is LNHDA, CDR2 SQIVND (reference sequence). The CDR3 has 12 residues. Here the CDR3 reads CASSIPPSGYTF. In DNA, the CDR3 is TGTGCCAGTAGTATCCCTCCGTCTGGCTACACCTTC.

This chain uses TRBV6-5 with TRBJ2-7, with D perhaps matching TRBD1 (5 bases). The V end was cut by 7 bases, the J end by 7 bases, with 20 bases between. CDR3 length: 14 amino acids. CDR1 and CDR2 from the germline V gene are MNHEY and SVGAGI. CDR3 loop: CASTDGQGSKEQYF. The CDR3 bases are TGTGCCAGCACCGACGGGCAGGGTAGTAAAGAGCAGTACTTC.

V usage is TRBV12-5 and J usage is TRBJ2-2; TRBD1 agrees at 9 bases. Germline V gives CDR1 LGHNT, CDR2 FRNRAP. V was pared by 4 bases and J by 5 bases, with 5 bases of the junction left unmatched. The CDR3 extends over 15 amino acids. DNA of the CDR3: TGTGCTAGTGGTTCACAGGGGGCTTTGACCGGGGAGCTGTTTTTT. Translation: CASGSQGALTGELFF.

This clone was counted a few times. The chain combines TRBV5-4 with TRBJ2-2, with TRBD2 matching over 12 bases. Germline CDR1 SGHNT, CDR2 YYREEE (reference sequence). CDR3 length: 16 amino acids. The trim removed 4 bases at V and 7 bases at J, leaving 8 bases unmatched. CDR3 in amino acids: CASSHPSGGESGELFF. CDR3 in DNA: TGTGCCAGCAGCCATCCTAGCGGGGGGGAGAGCGGGGAGCTGTTTTTT.

The rearrangement links TRBV11-2 to TRBJ1-2; 10 bases map to TRBD1. CDR3 size: 13 residues. With 7 bases clipped from V and 9 bases from J, the junction kept 8 bases outside the gene matches. Per the germline V gene, CDR1 is SGHAT and CDR2 is FQNNGV. CDR3 sequence reads: CASTLDRGESYTF. The CDR3 DNA reads TGTGCCAGCACCCTGGACAGGGGGGAGAGCTACACCTTC. The full variable domain, in which reference TRBV11-2 and TRBJ1-2 provide the parts outside the CDR3, is EAGVAQSPRYKIIEKRQSVAFWCNPISGHATLYWYQQILGQGPKLLIQFQNNGVVDDSQLPKDRFSAERLKGVDSTLKIQPAKLEDSAVYLCASTLDRGESYTFGSGTRLTVV.

This clone was seen a handful of times. V usage is TRBV5-4 and J usage is TRBJ1-1; D call uncertain. The germline V gene encodes CDR1 SGHNT and CDR2 YYREEE (reference sequence). This CDR3 is built from 13 residues. Trimming removed 4 bases at V and 1 base at J, with 8 bases between. CDR3 sequence (DNA): TGTGCCAGCAGCAGAGCCGAGAACACTGAAGCTTTCTTT. The encoded protein is CASSRAENTEAFF.

The genes are TRBV10-3 and TRBJ2-1, with TRBD2 matching 14 bases. This CDR3 contains 17 residues. The germline V gene encodes CDR1 ENHRY and CDR2 SYGVKD. V shed 4 bases and J 5 bases; nucleotides not matched to a gene: 7. The DNA of the CDR3 is TGTGCCATCAGTGGACTAGCGGGGGGGTCACTTAACAATGAGCAGTTCTTC. Residues: CAISGLAGGSLNNEQFF.

This chain joins TRBV5-1 and TRBJ2-2; 7 bases are a match to TRBD2. V lost 0 bases to trimming and J lost 0 bases; unmatched junction nucleotides: 2. Germline-derived CDR1 and CDR2 are SGHRS and YFSETQ. The CDR3 loop spans 16 amino acids. The CDR3 sequence is CASSLAGTTNTGELFF. CDR3 nucleotide sequence: TGCGCCAGCAGCTTGGCCGGGACTACGAACACCGGGGAGCTGTTTTTT.

This clone was seen more than once but under ten times. The V gene is TRBV5-1, the J gene TRBJ2-5; TRBD2 matches at 8 bases. From germline, CDR1 is SGHRS and CDR2 YFSETQ. The CDR3 spans 15 residues. The V segment lost 4 bases and the J segment 1 base; nucleotides outside the gene matches: 6. The CDR3 sequence is CASSISLAVQETQYF. DNA of the CDR3: TGCGCCAGCAGCATCTCACTAGCGGTCCAAGAGACCCAGTACTTC.

This clone was seen only once. The chain joins TRBV2 to TRBJ1-6; 7 bases are a match to TRBD1. The length of the CDR3 is 14 residues. Germline assignment: CDR1 SNHLY and CDR2 FYNNEI. Trimming cost V 6 bases and J 7 bases; bases outside gene matches: 6. CDR3 DNA sequence: TGTGCCAGCAGATCGACAGGGTACAATTCACCCCTCCACTTT. Its translation: CASRSTGYNSPLHF.

The sample holds a few counts of this clone. The chain couples TRBV5-1 to TRBJ2-5, with 9 bases identical to TRBD1. Germline CDR1 is SGHRS and CDR2 is YFSETQ. Unmatched junction bases numbered 1, after V lost 0 bases and J lost 4 bases. The CDR3 is 14 amino acids. CDR3 amino acids: CASSLGTGAETQYF. CDR3 DNA: TGCGCCAGCAGCTTGGGGACAGGGGCAGAGACCCAGTACTTC.

This clone has just a few counts. V gene TRBV15 combines with J gene TRBJ2-2; no clear D. Germline CDR1 reads LNHNV; CDR2 reads YYDKDF (reference sequence). Trimming pared 1 base from V and 4 bases from J, leaving 7 bases between. The CDR3 runs to 14 residues. The CDR3 sequence is CATSRGVSTGELFF. CDR3 nucleotide sequence: TGTGCCACCAGCAGAGGCGTCTCCACCGGGGAGCTGTTTTTT. The variable domain in full, with the rest retrieved from reference TRBV15 and TRBJ2-2, is DAMVIQNPRYQVTQFGKPVTLSCSQTLNHNVMYWYQQKSSQAPKLLFHYYDKDFNNEADTPDNFQSRRPNTSFCFLDIRSPGLGDTAMYLCATSRGVSTGELFFGEGSRLTVL.

This clone has a handful of counts. The J gene is TRBJ1-6, the V gene TRBV7-9; possible D gene TRBD1, 5 bases. The CDR3 sequence is 15 residues long. The V and J ends lost 0 bases and 6 bases respectively, with 9 bases between them. CDR1 is SEHNR and CDR2 is FQNEAQ in the germline V gene (reference sequence). The CDR3 nucleotides read TGTGCCAGCAGCTTAGCATCAGGGCGTAATTCACCCCTCCACTTT. It specifies CASSLASGRNSPLHF.

This clone was counted a few times. The rearrangement uses TRBV7-9 and TRBJ1-1; a weak D match, TRBD1 (6 bases). Trimming left V 0 bases short and J 5 bases short, with 7 bases between. The germline V gene encodes CDR1 SEHNR and CDR2 FQNEAQ (reference sequence). The CDR3 has 13 amino acids. CDR3 coding DNA: TGTGCCAGCAGCTTAGCAGGGACAACTGAAGCTTTCTTT. This gives the protein CASSLAGTTEAFF.

Only a few counts were recorded for this clone. The V and J genes are TRBV7-2 and TRBJ2-3; 9 nucleotides line up with TRBD2. The CDR3 is 16 amino acids. V was pared by 1 base and J by 4 bases, with 6 bases of the junction left unmatched. The germline V gene encodes CDR1 SGHTA and CDR2 FQGNSA. The CDR3, as DNA: TGTGCCAGCAGCTTAGTGGGGCGGGGGGGCGCAGATACGCAGTATTTT. It translates to CASSLVGRGGADTQYF.

The chain carries TRBV7-2 and TRBJ1-2; D remains unclear. Per the germline V gene, CDR1 is SGHTA and CDR2 is FQGNSA. V lost 5 bases and J 4 bases, leaving 14 bases between the germline ends. The CDR3 sequence is 14 residues long. CDR3 protein: CASSPLPGPYGYTF. CDR3 in DNA: TGTGCCAGCAGCCCCCTCCCGGGTCCCTATGGCTACACCTTC.